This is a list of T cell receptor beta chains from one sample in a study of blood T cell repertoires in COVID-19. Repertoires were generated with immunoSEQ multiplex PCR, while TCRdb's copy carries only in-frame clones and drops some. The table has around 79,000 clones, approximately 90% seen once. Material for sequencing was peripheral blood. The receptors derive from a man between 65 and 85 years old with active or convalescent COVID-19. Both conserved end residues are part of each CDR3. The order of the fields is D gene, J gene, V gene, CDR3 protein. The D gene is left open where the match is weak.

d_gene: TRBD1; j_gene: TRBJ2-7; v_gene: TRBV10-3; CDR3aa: CAISESVGTGISYEQYF
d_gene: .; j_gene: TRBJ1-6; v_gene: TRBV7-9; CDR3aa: CASSGVGASPLHF
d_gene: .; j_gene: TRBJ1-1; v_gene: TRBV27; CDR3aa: CASSFGQVNTEAFF
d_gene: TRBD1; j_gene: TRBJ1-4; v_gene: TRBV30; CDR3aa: CAWSPWDRGNEKLFF
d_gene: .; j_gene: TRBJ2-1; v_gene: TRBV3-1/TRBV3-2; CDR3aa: CASPEGNEQFF
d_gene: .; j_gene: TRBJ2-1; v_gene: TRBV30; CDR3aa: CACSSYNEQFF
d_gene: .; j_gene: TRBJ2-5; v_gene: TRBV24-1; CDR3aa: CATSDSRVETQYF
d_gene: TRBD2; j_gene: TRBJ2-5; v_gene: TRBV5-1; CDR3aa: CASSVGLAGAQETQYF
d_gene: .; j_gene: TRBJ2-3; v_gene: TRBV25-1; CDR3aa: CASSEPGNRDTQYF
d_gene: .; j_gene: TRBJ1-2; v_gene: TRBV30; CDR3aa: CAWRQGPGLLGGYTF
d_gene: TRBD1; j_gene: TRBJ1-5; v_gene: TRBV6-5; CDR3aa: CATRPGTGGQPQHF
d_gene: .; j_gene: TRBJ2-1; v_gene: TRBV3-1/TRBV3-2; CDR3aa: CASSQAGTPNEQFF
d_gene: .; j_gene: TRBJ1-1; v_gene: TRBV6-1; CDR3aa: CASSEARRGDEAFF
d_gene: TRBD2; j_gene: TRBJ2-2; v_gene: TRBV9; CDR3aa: CASSVGLARGNTGELFF
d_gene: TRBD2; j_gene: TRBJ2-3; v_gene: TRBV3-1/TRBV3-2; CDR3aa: CASSQVLNFLAGYKTDTQYF
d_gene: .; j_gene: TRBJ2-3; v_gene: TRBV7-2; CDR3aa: CASSAGLGVTDTQYF
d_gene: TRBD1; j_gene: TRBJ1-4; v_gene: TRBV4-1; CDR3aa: CASSRTGGLPNEKLFF
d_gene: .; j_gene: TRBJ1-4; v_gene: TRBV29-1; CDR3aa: CSAAGQGGEKLFF
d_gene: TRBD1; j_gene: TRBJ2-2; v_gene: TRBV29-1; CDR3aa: CSAGTGDTGELFF
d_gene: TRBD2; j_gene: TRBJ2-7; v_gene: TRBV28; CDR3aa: CASSRSSGRFSGQYF
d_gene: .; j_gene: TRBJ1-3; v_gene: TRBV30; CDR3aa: CAWSMLGGNGNTIYF
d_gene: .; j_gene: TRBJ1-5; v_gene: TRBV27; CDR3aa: CASRANRVNQPQHF
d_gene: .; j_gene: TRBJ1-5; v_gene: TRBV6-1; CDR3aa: CASSEAGGRGSPRPQHF
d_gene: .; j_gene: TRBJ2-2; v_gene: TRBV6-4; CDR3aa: CASSEWKSGLPNTGELFF
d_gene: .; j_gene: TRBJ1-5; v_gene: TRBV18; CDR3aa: CASSPRGGSNQPQHF
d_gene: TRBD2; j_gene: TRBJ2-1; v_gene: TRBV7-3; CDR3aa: CASSLLTSGHNEQFF
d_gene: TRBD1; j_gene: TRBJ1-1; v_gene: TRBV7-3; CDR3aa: CASSAGQGRAEAFF
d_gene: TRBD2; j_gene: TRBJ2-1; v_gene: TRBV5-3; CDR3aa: CARSATSGSPLYNEQFF
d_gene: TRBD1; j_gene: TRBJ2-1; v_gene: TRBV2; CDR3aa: CASSESGGYNEQFF
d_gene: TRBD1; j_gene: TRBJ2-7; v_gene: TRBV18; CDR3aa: CASSPNGQGVDEQYF
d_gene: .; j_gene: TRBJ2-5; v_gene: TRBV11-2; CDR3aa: CASSLGTSWETQYF
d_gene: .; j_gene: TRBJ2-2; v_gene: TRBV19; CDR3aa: CASSTTNTGELFF
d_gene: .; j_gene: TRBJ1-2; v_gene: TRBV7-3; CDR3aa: CASSGASGHGYTF
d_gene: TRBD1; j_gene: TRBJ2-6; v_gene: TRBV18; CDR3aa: CASSHGQVSSGANVLTF
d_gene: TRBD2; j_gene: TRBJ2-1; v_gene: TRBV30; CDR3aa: CAWSGRLALNNEQFF
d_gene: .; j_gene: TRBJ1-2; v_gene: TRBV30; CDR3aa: CAWSGGGLTPSRYGYTF
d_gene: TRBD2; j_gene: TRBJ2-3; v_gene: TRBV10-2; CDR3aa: CASRGVAGGTDTQYF
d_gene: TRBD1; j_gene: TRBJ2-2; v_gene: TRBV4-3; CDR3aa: CASSNLRTGNTGELFF
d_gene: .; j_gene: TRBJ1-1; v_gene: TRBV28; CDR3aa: CASSLGTRVGTEAFF
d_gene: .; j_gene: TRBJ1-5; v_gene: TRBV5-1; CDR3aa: CASSLAPAGNQPQHF
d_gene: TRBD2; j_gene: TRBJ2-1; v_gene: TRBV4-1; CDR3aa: CASSQGKGLAYNEQFF
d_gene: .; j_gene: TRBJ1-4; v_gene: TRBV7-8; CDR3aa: CASSLAQREKLFF
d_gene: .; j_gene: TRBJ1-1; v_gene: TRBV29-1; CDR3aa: CSVVVGGAGTEAFF
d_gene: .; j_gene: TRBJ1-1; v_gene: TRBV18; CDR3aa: CASSLVGQQMNTEAFF
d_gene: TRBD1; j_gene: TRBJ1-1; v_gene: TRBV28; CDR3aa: CASSLFSGGINTEAFF
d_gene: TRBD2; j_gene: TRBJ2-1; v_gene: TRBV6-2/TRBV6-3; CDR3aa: CASSLRGGEQFF
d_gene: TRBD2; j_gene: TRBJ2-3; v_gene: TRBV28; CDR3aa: CASSFGAGPPDTQYF
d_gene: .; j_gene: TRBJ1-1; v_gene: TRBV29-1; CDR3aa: CSVEDQWAGTAFF
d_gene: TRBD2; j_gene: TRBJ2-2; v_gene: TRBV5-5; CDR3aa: CASSHVTSGLNTGELFF
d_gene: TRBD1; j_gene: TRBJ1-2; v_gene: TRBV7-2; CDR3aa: CASSINSQGVGYGYTF
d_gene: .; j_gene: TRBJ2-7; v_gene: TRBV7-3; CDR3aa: CASALGNSYEQYF
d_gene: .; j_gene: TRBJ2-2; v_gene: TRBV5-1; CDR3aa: CASRTGLTNTGELFF
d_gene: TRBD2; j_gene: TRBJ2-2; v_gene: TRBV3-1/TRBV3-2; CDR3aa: CASSPLAGESPGELFF
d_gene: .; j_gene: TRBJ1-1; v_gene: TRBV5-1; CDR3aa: CASSLDRDTRNTEAFF
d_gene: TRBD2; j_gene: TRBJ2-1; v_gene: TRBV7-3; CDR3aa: CASSLRGASGRDWSYNEQFF
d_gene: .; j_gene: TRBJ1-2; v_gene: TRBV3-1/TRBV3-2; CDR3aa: CASSQGRGLADGYTF
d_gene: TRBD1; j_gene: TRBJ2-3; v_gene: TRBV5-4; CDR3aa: CASSVRQGADTQYF
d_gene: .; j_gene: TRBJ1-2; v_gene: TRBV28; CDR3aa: CASSLSDYGYTF